This entry lists 17 T cell receptor beta chains sequenced from one sample in a study of T cell responses to AZD1222 COVID-19 vaccine. Data came from immunoSEQ multiplex PCR; TCRdb stores just in-frame clones and leaves some out. The sample has some 130,000 clones, over 90% seen once; the top ten hold approximately 5%. The specimen was peripheral blood, collected on day 0 of AZD1222 vaccination. These TCRs come from an adult in good health.

The chain uses TRBV10-3 and TRBJ2-5; no clear D. V shed 3 bases and J shed 1 base, with 9 bases lying between them. The CDR3 is made up of 14 amino acids. CDR1 is ENHRY and CDR2 is SYGVKD in the germline V gene. The CDR3 DNA follows: TGTGCCATCAGTGAAGGCGGCATCCAAGAGACCCAGTACTTC. This sequence encodes CAISEGGIQETQYF.

The chain is built from TRBV6-5 and TRBJ1-6; D possibly corresponds to TRBD1 (6 bases). Germline V lookup: CDR1 MNHEY, CDR2 SVGAGI. Trimming shortened V by 6 bases and J by 7 bases, and 13 bases separated the two germline ends. This CDR3 has 14 amino acids. CDR3 residues: CASRARTENSPLHF. Here the CDR3 DNA reads TGTGCCAGCAGGGCCAGGACAGAGAATTCACCCCTCCACTTT.

This clone was seen once. V usage is TRBV19 and J usage is TRBJ1-5, with D hard to call. Germline-derived CDR1 and CDR2 are LNHDA and SQIVND (reference sequence). This CDR3 region has 14 residues. V was pared by 3 bases and J by 0 bases, with 6 bases between. The CDR3 sequence is CASSMTISNQPQHF. CDR3 nucleotide sequence: TGTGCCAGTAGTATGACCATTAGCAATCAGCCCCAGCATTTT.

The chain employs TRBV13 and TRBJ2-1, with a weak D call TRBD1 (5 bases). Germline V CDR1 and CDR2: PRHDT, FYEKMQ (reference sequence). There are 13 residues in the CDR3. V was trimmed by 5 bases and J by 4 bases, leaving 9 bases between them. The CDR3 DNA reads TGTGCCAGCAGCGGCCAGGGATACAATGAGCAGTTCTTC. It codes for CASSGQGYNEQFF.

The rearrangement links TRBV12-5 to TRBJ2-1; D is tentatively TRBD1 or TRBD2 (5 bases each). CDR3 length: 14 amino acids. Germline CDR1 is LGHNT and CDR2 is FRNRAP. V lost 4 bases to trimming and J lost 8 bases, with 15 bases between them. Here the CDR3 DNA reads TGTGCTAGTGGTTCGCCGACAGCGGACGATGAGCAGTTCTTC. Encoded protein: CASGSPTADDEQFF.

The CDR3 DNA reads as TGTGCCAGCAGCTCGATGAAGGTCCAGTACTTC. Translating it yields CASSSMKVQYF. V and J are TRBV3-1 (or the pseudogene TRBV3-2) and TRBJ2-5; D gene unclear. There are 11 residues in the CDR3. V dropped 5 bases and J dropped 10 bases, with 11 bases sitting between them. The V gene's germline CDR1 is LGHDT and CDR2 YNNKEL (reference sequence).

The chain links TRBV12-3 or TRBV12-4 to TRBJ1-2, with D uncertain. Trimming left V 5 bases short and J 7 bases short, with 11 bases between. CDR3 length equals 12 residues. In DNA form, the CDR3 reads TGTGCCAGCAGTCCCGATGGGGTTGGCTACACCTTC. Its translation: CASSPDGVGYTF.

This rearrangement joins TRBV6-5 to TRBJ2-3; TRBD2 is a possible D gene (5 bases). Germline V gene data show CDR1 as MNHEY and CDR2 as SVGAGI. The CDR3 is 13 amino acids. V dropped 9 bases and J dropped 2 bases, with 12 bases sitting between them. CDR3 nucleotides: TGTGCCAGTGACTACCATGACACAGATACGCAGTATTTT. It translates to CASDYHDTDTQYF.

In its sample, this clone was seen once. This sequence joins TRBV7-2 and TRBJ1-2, with 11 bases that match TRBD1. The CDR3 has 17 residues. Germline assignment: CDR1 SGHTA and CDR2 FQGNSA. Trimming at V came to 3 bases and at J to 2 bases, leaving 8 bases not matched to a gene. For the CDR3, the DNA is TGTGCCAGCAGCTTGATCCCCGGGACAGGGGGGAACTATGGCTACACCTTC. Protein: CASSLIPGTGGNYGYTF.

The chain recombines TRBV28 with TRBJ2-1; 8 bases match TRBD2. CDR1 and CDR2 from the germline V gene are MDHEN and SYDVKM. The CDR3 has 14 amino acids. V lost 8 bases, J lost 4 bases, and 7 bases stayed unmatched. The CDR3 reads CASAGGGLYNEQFF. As DNA, the CDR3 is TGTGCCAGCGCGGGGGGCGGGCTTTACAATGAGCAGTTCTTC.

This clone was detected once. The chain recombines TRBV12-5 with TRBJ2-3; the D is unclear. Germline values: CDR1 LGHNT, CDR2 FRNRAP. The CDR3 is 13 residues long. Deletions cut 2 bases from V and 3 bases from J, with 6 bases between. CDR3 amino acids: CASGLTLTDTQYF. The CDR3 nucleotides are TGTGCTAGTGGTTTGACACTAACAGATACGCAGTATTTT.

V is TRBV10-1 and J is TRBJ1-6; unclear D gene. CDR3 length equals 13 residues. CDR1 WNHNN and CDR2 SYGVQD come from the germline V gene (reference sequence). V lost 0 bases to trimming and J lost 9 bases, with 6 bases between them. The CDR3, as DNA: TGCGCCAGCAGTGAGTCGTTGTTTTCACCCCTCCACTTT. It is translated as CASSESLFSPLHF.

The sample holds one count of this clone. This chain connects TRBV6-6 to TRBJ1-4, with TRBD1 matching over 9 bases. This CDR3 is 15 amino acids long. From germline, CDR1 is MNHNY and CDR2 SVGAGI (reference sequence). V was pared by 4 bases and J by 4 bases, with 4 bases of the junction left unmatched. In DNA, the CDR3 is TGTGCCAGCAGTTCCGGACAGGGGAGTAATGAAAAACTGTTTTTT. Translated: CASSSGQGSNEKLFF.

This clone has a single count. This chain uses TRBV5-8 with TRBJ1-2; tentative D call: TRBD1 (5 bases). V shed 1 base and J shed 4 bases, with 11 bases lying between them. The CDR3 length is 14 residues. Germline CDR1 reads SGHTS; CDR2 reads YDEGEE. The CDR3 bases are TGTGCCAGCAGCTTGCGCGGTCAGGGCTATGGCTACACCTTC. This encodes CASSLRGQGYGYTF.

This clone was seen a single time. The chain employs TRBV5-1 and TRBJ1-2, with 9 bases fitting TRBD1. The CDR3 spans 14 residues. V lost 4 bases, J lost 10 bases, and 11 bases stayed unmatched. Germline V gives CDR1 SGHRS, CDR2 YFSETQ. The DNA of the CDR3 is TGCGCCAGCAGCATACAGCCGGGACAGGGAGACTACACCTTC. It codes for CASSIQPGQGDYTF. The full variable domain, in which reference TRBV5-1 and TRBJ1-2 provide the parts outside the CDR3, is KAGVTQTPRYLIKTRGQQVTLSCSPISGHRSVSWYQQTPGQGLQFLFEYFSETQRNKGNFPGRFSGRQFSNSRSEMNVSTLELGDSALYLCASSIQPGQGDYTFGSGTRLTVV.

This chain uses TRBV5-1 with TRBJ1-6; D gene ambiguous. This CDR3 comprises 15 residues. Germline values: CDR1 SGHRS, CDR2 YFSETQ. The V end was cut by 0 bases, the J end by 7 bases, with 11 bases between. As DNA, the CDR3 is TGCGCCAGCAGCTTGGAGTCCGGCGGGAATTCACCCCTCCACTTT. This sequence encodes CASSLESGGNSPLHF.

V is TRBV29-1 and J is TRBJ1-1; no clear D gene. The V end was cut by 7 bases, the J end by 2 bases, with 11 bases between. From germline, CDR1 is SQVTM and CDR2 ANQGSEA. The CDR3 is made up of 12 amino acids. The DNA for the CDR3 is TGCAGCGCGTGGGTCGGAAACACTGAAGCTTTCTTT. Its protein is CSAWVGNTEAFF.